The 30 T cell receptor beta chains below all came from one sample that was sequenced in a study of shared clonotypes between healthy human individuals. The method was immunoSEQ multiplex PCR; TCRdb's version includes in-frame clones alone and lacks a portion of them. This repertoire shows tens of thousands of clones, 62% found once; its top ten account for just over 50%. The sequenced material came from memory CD8+ T cells sorted from blood. Documented subset: CD45RO+ cells pooled with CCR7-negative TemRA cells. These receptors originate from a man in his thirties or forties in good health.

The chain joins TRBV28 to TRBJ2-7; D is unclear. This CDR3 region has 14 residues. Trimming pared 4 bases from V and 2 bases from J, leaving 12 bases between. CDR1 and CDR2 from the germline V gene are MDHEN and SYDVKM. The CDR3 loop is CASSSGVLPYEQYF. The CDR3 DNA is TGTGCCAGCAGTTCTGGGGTTCTCCCCTACGAGCAGTACTTC.

The rearrangement joins TRBV6-4 to TRBJ2-1; 7 bases align to TRBD2. The CDR3 runs to 15 residues. CDR1 and CDR2 (germline): MRHNA, SNTAGT. Trimming took 1 base from V and 8 from J; bases not matched to a gene: 8. DNA for the CDR3: TGTGCCAGCAGTGACTTTAAAGGGACTATTGATGAGCAGTTCTTC. This gives the protein CASSDFKGTIDEQFF.

This clone was detected ten times or more. The V and J genes are TRBV4-2 and TRBJ2-3, with TRBD2 as a possible D gene (5 bases). This CDR3 has 16 amino acids. Germline V gives CDR1 LGHNA, CDR2 YNFKEQ. V was shortened by 5 bases and J by 0 bases, with 15 bases between the two germline ends. The CDR3 sequence: CASSLGAVLSTDTQYF. Written as DNA, the CDR3 is TGTGCCAGCAGCTTAGGAGCGGTACTTAGCACAGATACGCAGTATTTT.

The chain employs TRBV6-1 and TRBJ1-1; possibly TRBD1 for D (5 bases). Germline assignment: CDR1 MNHNS and CDR2 SASEGT. Trimming cost V 6 bases and J 0 bases, with 14 bases left between them. This CDR3 spans 15 amino acids. The CDR3 protein is CASRELDNLNTEAFF. The CDR3 DNA sequence: TGTGCCAGCAGGGAGTTGGACAACTTGAACACTGAAGCTTTCTTT.

The V call is TRBV6-4, the J call TRBJ2-3; perhaps TRBD1 as D (6 bases). Trimming removed 5 bases at V and 1 base at J, with 10 bases between. The CDR3 contains 14 residues. Germline V gene lookup returns CDR1 MRHNA and CDR2 SNTAGT. The CDR3, as DNA: TGTGCCAGCAGTTTACAGGGAGGCACAGATACGCAGTATTTT. Its protein product is CASSLQGGTDTQYF.

This clone was detected ten times or more. The chain links TRBV6-6 to TRBJ2-7; 8 nucleotides align to TRBD2. J was trimmed by 2 bases and V by 4 bases; bases with no gene match: 10. The CDR3 covers 16 residues. Germline V gene data show CDR1 as MNHNY and CDR2 as SVGAGI (reference sequence). For the CDR3, the DNA is TGTGCCAGCAGTTCTATCCGGGAGGGAATAACCTACGAGCAGTACTTC. Residues: CASSSIREGITYEQYF.

The rearrangement uses TRBV13 and TRBJ2-6; D is unresolved. This CDR3 comprises 15 residues. Trimming removed 5 bases from V and 1 base from J, with 9 bases in between. Germline lookup yields CDR1 PRHDT and CDR2 FYEKMQ (reference sequence). The DNA for the CDR3 is TGTGCCAGCAGCCTCAGCGCATCTGGGGCCAACGTCCTGACTTTC. It is translated as CASSLSASGANVLTF.

This clone was detected a few times. The J gene is TRBJ2-5, the V gene TRBV2, with unresolved D. This CDR3 contains 14 residues. The V and J ends lost 6 bases and 9 bases respectively, with 20 bases between them. Per germline, CDR1 SNHLY and CDR2 FYNNEI. The DNA for the CDR3 is TGTGCCAGCAGAGACGTCGGCTCCGATAAGGCCCAGTACTTC. Its protein is CASRDVGSDKAQYF.

The rearrangement joins TRBV5-1 to TRBJ2-6, with no clear D. Germline CDR1 SGHRS, CDR2 YFSETQ. Trimming cost V 1 base and J 0 bases, with 8 bases left between them. The CDR3 extends over 16 amino acids. This CDR3 reads CASSLMPYSGANVLTF. The CDR3 nucleotides are TGCGCCAGCAGCTTGATGCCGTACTCTGGGGCCAACGTCCTGACTTTC.

This clone was recorded only once. The V gene is TRBV4-3, the J gene TRBJ2-5; possibly TRBD1 for D (6 bases). V was shortened by 1 base and J by 3 bases, with 12 bases between the two germline ends. Per germline, CDR1 LGHNA and CDR2 YSLEER. The CDR3 extends over 15 amino acids. The DNA of the CDR3 is TGCGCCAGCAGCCAAGGCCGGGACACCAAAGAGACCCAGTACTTC. As protein: CASSQGRDTKETQYF.

Many counts were recorded for this clone. The chain has TRBV25-1 and TRBJ1-4; D uncertain. V lost 4 bases to trimming and J lost 5 bases, with 14 bases between them. Per the germline V gene, CDR1 is MGHDK and CDR2 is SYGVNS. The CDR3 spans 15 residues. Written as DNA, the CDR3 is TGTGCCAGCAGTGGGGTCGGGGAGGAGAATGAAAAACTGTTTTTT. Translation: CASSGVGEENEKLFF.

At least ten counts were recorded for this clone. V is TRBV7-9 and J is TRBJ2-7, with a tentative D call TRBD1 (6 bases). Looked up from germline, CDR1 is SEHNR and CDR2 is FQNEAQ (reference sequence). Deletions cut 2 bases from V and 2 bases from J, with 16 bases between. The CDR3 extends over 16 amino acids. The CDR3 region has the DNA TGTGCCAGCAGCTTATACGGTCGGGACAATACCTACGAGCAGTACTTC. Translated, it gives CASSLYGRDNTYEQYF.

The rearrangement links TRBV7-9 to TRBJ2-3; 11 positions agree with TRBD2. Per germline, CDR1 SEHNR and CDR2 FQNEAQ (reference sequence). Trimming removed 5 bases from V and 3 bases from J; junction bases left unmatched: 7. There are 16 residues in the CDR3. The CDR3 nucleotides read TGTGCCAGCAGCGTAACTAGCGGGAGTACGACAGATACGCAGTATTTT. It encodes CASSVTSGSTTDTQYF.

The chain is built from TRBV6-1 and TRBJ1-1; TRBD1 agrees at 9 bases. The CDR3 is 14 amino acids. Unmatched junction bases numbered 7, after V lost 8 bases and J lost 3 bases. Germline CDR1 is MNHNS and CDR2 is SASEGT. The CDR3 DNA reads as TGTGCCAGCCCTCGGGACAGGGTGGACACTGAAGCTTTCTTT. It codes for CASPRDRVDTEAFF.

The chain links TRBV4-3 to TRBJ1-2, with no clear D. Germline V lookup: CDR1 LGHNA, CDR2 YSLEER. The CDR3 is 13 amino acids. The V end lost 0 bases, the J end lost 7 bases, and 9 bases lay between the germline ends. CDR3 coding DNA: TGCGCCAGCAGCCAAGAAATATCGGCTGGCTACACCTTC. Residues: CASSQEISAGYTF.

The sample holds many counts of this clone. The chain combines TRBV2 with TRBJ2-1; unclear D gene. The CDR3 has 12 residues. Germline CDR1 SNHLY, CDR2 FYNNEI. Trimming removed 2 bases at V and 7 bases at J, with 6 bases between. The CDR3 reads CASSETWNEQFF. The CDR3, as DNA: TGTGCCAGCAGTGAAACGTGGAATGAGCAGTTCTTC.

The CDR3 region is CATGAIGGYEQYF. In nucleotides, the CDR3 is TGTGCCACCGGAGCCATCGGAGGATACGAGCAGTACTTC. The chain employs TRBV19 and TRBJ2-7; a possible D gene is TRBD2 (5 bases). The CDR3 contains 13 residues. Trimming shortened V by 10 bases and J by 4 bases, and 17 bases separated the two germline ends. Per the germline V gene, CDR1 is LNHDA and CDR2 is SQIVND (reference sequence).

This clone was recorded only once. The gene calls are TRBV6-5 and TRBJ2-2, with D possibly matching TRBD2 (6 bases). The CDR3 contains 14 residues. The germline V and J ends were trimmed by 6 bases and 4 bases, with 12 bases remaining between them. Germline CDR1 reads MNHEY; CDR2 reads SVGAGI. The CDR3 DNA reads as TGTGCCAGCAGCCATAATAGCGGCACCGGGGAGCTGTTTTTT. Protein sequence: CASSHNSGTGELFF.

This clone has more than one count but fewer than ten. The rearrangement joins TRBV5-1 to TRBJ1-1; D is possibly TRBD1 (6 bases). This CDR3 has 15 amino acids. V lost 0 bases, J lost 5 bases, and 14 bases lay in between. CDR1 and CDR2 from the germline V gene are SGHRS and YFSETQ. The CDR3, as DNA: TGCGCCAGCAGCTTGGAGGGGGGCGTTGGGACTGAAGCTTTCTTT. As protein: CASSLEGGVGTEAFF.

This sequence joins TRBV6-1 and TRBJ2-7; 8 bases agree with TRBD1. V lost 8 bases, J lost 0 bases, and 6 bases stayed unmatched. Germline lookup yields CDR1 MNHNS and CDR2 SASEGT. The CDR3 covers 14 residues. This chain's CDR3 is CASHVQGGSYEQYF. The CDR3 DNA follows: TGTGCCAGCCACGTACAGGGGGGCTCCTACGAGCAGTACTTC.

This sequence joins TRBV4-1 and TRBJ1-1; no clear D gene. Germline V gives CDR1 MGHRA, CDR2 YSYEKL. The CDR3 runs to 12 residues. V was trimmed by 0 bases and J by 6 bases, leaving 5 bases between them. CDR3 DNA sequence: TGCGCCAGCAGCCAAGATGGTCCTGAAGCTTTCTTT. This gives the protein CASSQDGPEAFF.

The chain employs TRBV19 and TRBJ1-1, with TRBD1 matching 10 bases. The CDR3 length is 15 residues. The V gene's germline CDR1 is LNHDA and CDR2 SQIVND (reference sequence). With V trimmed by 4 bases and J by 5 bases, 7 bases remained unmatched. CDR3 in DNA: TGTGCCAGTAGTAGTGGGGACAGGGGTCTAACTGAAGCTTTCTTT. Translating gives CASSSGDRGLTEAFF.

The chain joins TRBV4-2 to TRBJ2-3, with a possible D match to TRBD2 (7 bases). Germline CDR1 is LGHNA and CDR2 is YNFKEQ. This CDR3 spans 18 amino acids. Trimming took 1 base from V and 0 from J, leaving 17 bases between them. CDR3 sequence: CASSQGSRRGGSTDTQYF. The CDR3 DNA is TGTGCCAGCAGCCAAGGAAGCAGGAGGGGGGGCAGCACAGATACGCAGTATTTT.

The chain is built from TRBV10-2 and TRBJ2-1; D is perhaps TRBD1 (5 bases). The germline V gene encodes CDR1 WSHSY and CDR2 SAAADI. The CDR3 runs 14 residues. Trimming left V 4 bases short and J 10 bases short, with 17 bases between. CDR3 in DNA: TGCGCCAGCAGTGGGTCAGGGTCGGTTCGGGAGCAGTTCTTC. As protein: CASSGSGSVREQFF.

This clone was seen only a few times. The rearrangement links TRBV10-2 to TRBJ2-3; maybe TRBD2 (5 bases). Germline CDR1 and CDR2: WSHSY and SAAADI. This CDR3 has 16 residues. V gave up 2 bases and J gave up 0 bases, with 12 bases separating them. This CDR3 is CASSETIGESTDTQYF. In nucleotides, the CDR3 is TGCGCCAGCAGTGAGACAATTGGGGAGAGCACAGATACGCAGTATTTT.

For this clone: A far more abundant clone sits one base away, making this likely a read error. The identical CDR3 is also encoded by other nucleotide sequences in the sample. V and J are TRBV7-6 and TRBJ2-3, with no clear D. Germline loops: CDR1 SGHVS, CDR2 FNYEAQ. The CDR3 is made up of 14 amino acids. The CDR3 sequence is CASSSGPSTDTQYF. In nucleotides, the CDR3 is TGTGCCAGCAGCTCCGGGCCAAGCACAGATACGCAATATTTT. The full variable domain, with the rest looked up from reference TRBV7-6 and TRBJ2-3, is GAGVSQSPRYKVTKRGQDVALRCDPISGHVSLYWYRQALGQGPEFLTYFNYEAQQDKSGLPNDRFSAERPEGSISTLTIQRTEQRDSAMYRCASSSGPSTDTQYFGPGTRLTVL.

V is TRBV19 and J is TRBJ2-1; D assignment may be TRBD1 or TRBD2 (5 bases each). The CDR3 spans 13 residues. The germline V and J ends were trimmed by 4 bases and 3 bases, with 7 bases remaining between them. Germline CDR1 and CDR2: LNHDA and SQIVND (reference sequence). The CDR3 DNA reads TGTGCCAGTAGTACGAGGGGCTACAATGAGCAGTTCTTC. Translated: CASSTRGYNEQFF. Looking up the rest from reference TRBV19 and TRBJ2-1 gives the full variable domain: DGGITQSPKYLFRKEGQNVTLSCEQNLNHDAMYWYRQDPGQGLRLIYYSQIVNDFQKGDIAEGYSVSREKKESFPLTVTSAQKNPTAFYLCASSTRGYNEQFFGPGTRLTVL.

The chain recombines TRBV5-1 with TRBJ2-1; 12 bases map to TRBD2. From germline, CDR1 is SGHRS and CDR2 YFSETQ. This CDR3 has 19 amino acids. J gave up 4 bases and V 4 bases, and 15 bases lay outside the gene matches. CDR3 protein: CASSGKGAFGTSGYNEQFF. As DNA, the CDR3 is TGCGCCAGCAGCGGGAAGGGGGCGTTTGGGACTAGCGGGTACAATGAGCAGTTCTTC.

This clone turned up a few times. The chain joins TRBV5-1 to TRBJ2-1; 11 nucleotides line up with TRBD2. V lost 1 base to trimming and J lost 4 bases; unmatched junction nucleotides: 7. The CDR3 totals 17 residues. The germline CDR1 and CDR2 sequences are SGHRS and YFSETQ. The CDR3: CASSLPLLAGGYNEQFF. The CDR3 DNA reads as TGCGCCAGCAGCTTGCCCCTCCTAGCGGGAGGTTACAATGAGCAGTTCTTC.

The J gene is TRBJ1-5, the V gene TRBV6-1; tentative D call: TRBD1 (5 bases). Germline CDR1 and CDR2: MNHNS and SASEGT. Trimming pared 7 bases from V and 4 bases from J, leaving 8 bases between. This CDR3 contains 12 residues. The CDR3 sequence is CASIGGNQPQHF. Written as DNA, the CDR3 is TGTGCCAGCATCGGGGGGAATCAGCCCCAGCATTTT.